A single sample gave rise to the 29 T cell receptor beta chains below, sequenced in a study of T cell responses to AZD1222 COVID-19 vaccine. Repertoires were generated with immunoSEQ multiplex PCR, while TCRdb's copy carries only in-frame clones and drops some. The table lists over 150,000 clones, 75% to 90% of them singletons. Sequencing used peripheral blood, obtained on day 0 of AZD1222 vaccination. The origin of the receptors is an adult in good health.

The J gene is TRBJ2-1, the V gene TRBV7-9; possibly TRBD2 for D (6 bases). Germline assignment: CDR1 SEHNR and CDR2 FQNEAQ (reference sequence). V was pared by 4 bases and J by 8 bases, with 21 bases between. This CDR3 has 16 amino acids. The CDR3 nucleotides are TGTGCCAGCAGCTCCGCCGGGGCTCACGGCGGGGATGAGCAGTTCTTC. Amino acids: CASSSAGAHGGDEQFF.

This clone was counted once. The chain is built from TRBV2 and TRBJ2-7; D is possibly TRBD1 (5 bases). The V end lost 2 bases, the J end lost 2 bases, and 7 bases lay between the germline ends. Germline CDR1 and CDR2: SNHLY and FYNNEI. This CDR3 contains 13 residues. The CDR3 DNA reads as TGTGCCAGCAGTGAACAGGGTACCTACGAGCAGTACTTC. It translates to CASSEQGTYEQYF.

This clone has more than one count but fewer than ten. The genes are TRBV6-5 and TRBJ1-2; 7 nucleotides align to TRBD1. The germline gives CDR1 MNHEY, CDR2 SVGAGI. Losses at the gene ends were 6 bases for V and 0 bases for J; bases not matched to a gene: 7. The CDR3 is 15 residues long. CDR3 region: CASREGQLANYGYTF. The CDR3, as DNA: TGTGCCAGCAGAGAGGGACAGTTAGCTAACTATGGCTACACCTTC.

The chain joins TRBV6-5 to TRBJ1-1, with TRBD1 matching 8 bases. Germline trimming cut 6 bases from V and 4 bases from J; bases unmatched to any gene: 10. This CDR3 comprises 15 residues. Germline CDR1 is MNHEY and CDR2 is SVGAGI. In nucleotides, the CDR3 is TGTGCCAGCAGCCCCGGAAAAACAGGGGGCACTGAAGCTTTCTTT. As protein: CASSPGKTGGTEAFF.

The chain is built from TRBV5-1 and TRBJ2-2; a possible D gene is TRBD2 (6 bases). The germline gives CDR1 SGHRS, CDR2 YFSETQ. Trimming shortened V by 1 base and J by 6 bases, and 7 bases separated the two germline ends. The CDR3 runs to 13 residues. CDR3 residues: CASSLREAGELFF. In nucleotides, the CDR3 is TGCGCCAGCAGCTTGAGGGAGGCCGGGGAGCTGTTTTTT.

The CDR3 nucleotides read TGTGCCAGCAGCTTCGGCGGAGTTGCAACTAATGAAAAACTGTTTTTT. Residues: CASSFGGVATNEKLFF. The rearrangement links TRBV5-4 to TRBJ1-4; D is uncertain. The V gene lost 2 bases and the J gene lost 0 bases, with 11 bases spanning the gap. CDR1 SGHNT and CDR2 YYREEE come from the germline V gene (reference sequence). The CDR3 is 16 amino acids. The full variable domain, in which reference TRBV5-4 and TRBJ1-4 provide the parts outside the CDR3, is ETGVTQSPTHLIKTRGQQVTLRCSSQSGHNTVSWYQQALGQGPQFIFQYYREEENGRGNFPPRFSGLQFPNYSSELNVNALELDDSALYLCASSFGGVATNEKLFFGSGTQLSVL.

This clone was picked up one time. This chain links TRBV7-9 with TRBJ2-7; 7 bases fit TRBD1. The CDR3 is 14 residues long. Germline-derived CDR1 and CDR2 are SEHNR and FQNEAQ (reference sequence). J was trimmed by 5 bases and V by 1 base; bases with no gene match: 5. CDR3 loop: CASSLVSGTDEQYF. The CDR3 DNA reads TGTGCCAGCAGCTTAGTCTCCGGGACAGACGAGCAGTACTTC.

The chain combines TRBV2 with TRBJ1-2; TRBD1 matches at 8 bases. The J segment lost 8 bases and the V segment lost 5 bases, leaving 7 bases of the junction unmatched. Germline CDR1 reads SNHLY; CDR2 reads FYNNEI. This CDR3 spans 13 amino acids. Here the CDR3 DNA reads TGTGCCAGCAGTAAGACAGGGGTCGAAGGCTACACCTTC. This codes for CASSKTGVEGYTF.

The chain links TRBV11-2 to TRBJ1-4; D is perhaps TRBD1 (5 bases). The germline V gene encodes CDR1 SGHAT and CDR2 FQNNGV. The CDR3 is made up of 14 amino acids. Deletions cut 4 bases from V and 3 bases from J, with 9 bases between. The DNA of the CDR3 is TGTGCCAGCAGCTCTACAGGATCTAATGAAAAACTGTTTTTT. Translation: CASSSTGSNEKLFF.

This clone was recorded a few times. The CDR3 sequence is CASSPFSGYTDTQYF. The CDR3 DNA is TGTGCCAGCAGCCCTTTCTCGGGCTACACAGATACGCAGTATTTT. The chain recombines TRBV11-2 with TRBJ2-3, with no clear D. From germline, CDR1 is SGHAT and CDR2 FQNNGV. The CDR3 spans 15 residues. Trimming removed 5 bases at V and 2 bases at J, with 14 bases between.

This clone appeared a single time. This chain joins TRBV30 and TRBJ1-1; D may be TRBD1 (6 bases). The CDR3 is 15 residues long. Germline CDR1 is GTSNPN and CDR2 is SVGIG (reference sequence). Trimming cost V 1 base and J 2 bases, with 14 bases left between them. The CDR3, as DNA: TGTGCCTGGAGTGACCCTACAGGGACTAACACTGAAGCTTTCTTT. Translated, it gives CAWSDPTGTNTEAFF.

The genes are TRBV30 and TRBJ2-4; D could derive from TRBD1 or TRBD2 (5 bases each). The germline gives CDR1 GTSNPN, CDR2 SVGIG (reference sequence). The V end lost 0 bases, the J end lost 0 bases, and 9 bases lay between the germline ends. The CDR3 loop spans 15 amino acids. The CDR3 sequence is CAWSVGGLAKNIQYF. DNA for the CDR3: TGTGCCTGGAGTGTTGGGGGATTAGCCAAAAACATTCAGTACTTC.

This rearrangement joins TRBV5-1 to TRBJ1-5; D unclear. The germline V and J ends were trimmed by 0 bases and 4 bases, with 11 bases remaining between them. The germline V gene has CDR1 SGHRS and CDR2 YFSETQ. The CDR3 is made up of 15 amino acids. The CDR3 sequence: CASSLVSGPNQPQHF. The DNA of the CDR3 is TGCGCCAGCAGCTTGGTGTCCGGCCCAAATCAGCCCCAGCATTTT.

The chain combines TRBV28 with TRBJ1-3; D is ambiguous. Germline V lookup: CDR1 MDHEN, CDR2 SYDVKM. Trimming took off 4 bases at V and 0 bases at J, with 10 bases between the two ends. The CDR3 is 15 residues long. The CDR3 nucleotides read TGTGCCAGCAGTTACGGAGGAAGCTCTGGAAACACCATATATTTT. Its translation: CASSYGGSSGNTIYF.

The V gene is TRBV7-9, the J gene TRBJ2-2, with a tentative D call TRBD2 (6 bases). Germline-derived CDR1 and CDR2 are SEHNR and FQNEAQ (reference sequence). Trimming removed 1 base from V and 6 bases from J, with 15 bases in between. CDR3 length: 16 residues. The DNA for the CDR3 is TGTGCCAGCAGCTTAGAAGTTAGACTAGTTGCCGGGGAGCTGTTTTTT. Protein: CASSLEVRLVAGELFF.

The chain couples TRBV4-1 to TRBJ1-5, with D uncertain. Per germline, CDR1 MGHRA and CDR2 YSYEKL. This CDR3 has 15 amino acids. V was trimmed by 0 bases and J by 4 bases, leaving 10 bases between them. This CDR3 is CASSQDHRGNQPQHF. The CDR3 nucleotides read TGCGCCAGCAGCCAAGATCATCGGGGTAATCAGCCCCAGCATTTT.

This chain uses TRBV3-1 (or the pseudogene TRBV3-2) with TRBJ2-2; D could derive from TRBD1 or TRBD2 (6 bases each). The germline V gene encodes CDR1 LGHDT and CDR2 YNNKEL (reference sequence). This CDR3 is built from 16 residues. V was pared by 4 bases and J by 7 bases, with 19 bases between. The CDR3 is CASSRIGGTAGGELFF. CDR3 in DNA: TGTGCCAGCAGCCGAATCGGGGGCACGGCGGGCGGGGAGCTGTTTTTT.

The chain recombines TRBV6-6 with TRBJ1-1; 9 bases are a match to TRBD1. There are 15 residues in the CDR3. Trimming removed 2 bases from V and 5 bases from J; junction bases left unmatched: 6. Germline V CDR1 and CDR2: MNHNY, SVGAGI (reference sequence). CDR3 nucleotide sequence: TGTGCCAGCAGTTACCCCGGGACAGGGCAAACTGAAGCTTTCTTT. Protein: CASSYPGTGQTEAFF.

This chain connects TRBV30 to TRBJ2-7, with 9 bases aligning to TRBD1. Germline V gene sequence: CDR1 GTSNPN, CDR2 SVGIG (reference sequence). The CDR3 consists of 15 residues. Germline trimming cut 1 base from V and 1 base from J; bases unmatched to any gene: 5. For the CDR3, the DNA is TGTGCCTGGAGTGAGGGACAGGGCCCTTCCTACGAGCAGTACTTC. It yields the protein CAWSEGQGPSYEQYF.

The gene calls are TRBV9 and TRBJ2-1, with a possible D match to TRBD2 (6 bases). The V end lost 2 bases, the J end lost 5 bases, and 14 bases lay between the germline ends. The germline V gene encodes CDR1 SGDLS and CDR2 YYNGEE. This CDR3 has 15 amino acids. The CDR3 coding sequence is TGTGCCAGCAGCGTCCTAGGGACTTGGGACAATGAGCAGTTCTTC. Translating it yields CASSVLGTWDNEQFF. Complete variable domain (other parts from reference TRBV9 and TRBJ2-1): DSGVTQTPKHLITATGQRVTLRCSPRSGDLSVYWYQQSLDQGLQFLIQYYNGEERAKGNILERFSAQQFPDLHSELNLSSLELGDSALYFCASSVLGTWDNEQFFGPGTRLTVL.

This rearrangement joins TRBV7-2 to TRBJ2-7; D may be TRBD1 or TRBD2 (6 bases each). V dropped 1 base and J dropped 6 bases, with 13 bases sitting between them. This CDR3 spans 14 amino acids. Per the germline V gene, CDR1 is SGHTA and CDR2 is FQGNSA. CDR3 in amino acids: CASSLVGGGSEQYF. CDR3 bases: TGTGCCAGCAGCTTAGTCGGGGGCGGCTCCGAGCAGTACTTC.

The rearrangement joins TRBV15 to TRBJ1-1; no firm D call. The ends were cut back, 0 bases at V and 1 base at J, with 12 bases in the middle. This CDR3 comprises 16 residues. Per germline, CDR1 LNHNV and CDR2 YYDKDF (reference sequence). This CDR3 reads CATSRDQMSPNTEAFF. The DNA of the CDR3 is TGTGCCACCAGCAGAGATCAGATGAGTCCGAACACTGAAGCTTTCTTT.

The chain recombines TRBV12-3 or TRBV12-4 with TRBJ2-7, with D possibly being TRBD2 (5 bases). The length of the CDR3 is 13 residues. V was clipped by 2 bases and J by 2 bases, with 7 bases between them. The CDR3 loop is CASSLNGAYEQYF. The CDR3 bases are TGTGCCAGCAGTTTAAACGGGGCCTACGAGCAGTACTTC.

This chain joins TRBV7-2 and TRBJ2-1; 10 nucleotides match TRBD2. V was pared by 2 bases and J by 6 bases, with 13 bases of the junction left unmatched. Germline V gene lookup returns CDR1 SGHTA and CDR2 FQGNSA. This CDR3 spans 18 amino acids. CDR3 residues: CASSLPSGLAGEGNEQFF. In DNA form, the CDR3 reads TGTGCCAGCAGCTTACCCTCCGGGCTAGCGGGAGAAGGCAATGAGCAGTTCTTC.

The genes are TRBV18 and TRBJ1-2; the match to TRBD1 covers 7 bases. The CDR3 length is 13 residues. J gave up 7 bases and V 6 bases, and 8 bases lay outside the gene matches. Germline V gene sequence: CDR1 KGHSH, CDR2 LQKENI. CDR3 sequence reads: CASSFGRGSGYTF. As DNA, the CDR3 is TGTGCCAGCTCCTTTGGCAGGGGGTCTGGCTACACCTTC.

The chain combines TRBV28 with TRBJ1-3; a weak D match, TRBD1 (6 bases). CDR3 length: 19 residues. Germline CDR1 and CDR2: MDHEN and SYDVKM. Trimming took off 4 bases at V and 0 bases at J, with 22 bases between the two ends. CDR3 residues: CASSWRITRGRDSGNTIYF. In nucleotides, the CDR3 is TGTGCCAGCAGTTGGAGAATCACCAGGGGAAGGGACTCTGGAAACACCATATATTTT.

CDR3 bases: TGTGCCAGTAGTATACAGGTAGCTCAAAACACTGAAGCTTTCTTT. Translation: CASSIQVAQNTEAFF. This chain links TRBV19 with TRBJ1-1, with D uncertain. The V gene lost 2 bases and the J gene lost 2 bases, with 12 bases spanning the gap. The CDR3 runs to 15 residues. CDR1 and CDR2 from the germline V gene are LNHDA and SQIVND (reference sequence). The whole variable domain, filled in from reference TRBV19 and TRBJ1-1, reads DGGITQSPKYLFRKEGQNVTLSCEQNLNHDAMYWYRQDPGQGLRLIYYSQIVNDFQKGDIAEGYSVSREKKESFPLTVTSAQKNPTAFYLCASSIQVAQNTEAFFGQGTRLTVV.

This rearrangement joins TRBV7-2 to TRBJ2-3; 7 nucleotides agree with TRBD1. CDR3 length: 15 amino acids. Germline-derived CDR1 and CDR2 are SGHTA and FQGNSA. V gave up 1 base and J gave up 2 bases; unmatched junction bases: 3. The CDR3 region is CASSLGTGVTDTQYF. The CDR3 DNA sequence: TGTGCCAGCAGCTTAGGGACAGGAGTCACAGATACGCAGTATTTT.

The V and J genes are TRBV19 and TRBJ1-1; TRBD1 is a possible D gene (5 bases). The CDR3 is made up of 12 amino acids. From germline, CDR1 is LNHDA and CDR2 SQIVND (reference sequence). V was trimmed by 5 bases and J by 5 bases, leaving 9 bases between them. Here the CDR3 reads CASSWGKTEAFF. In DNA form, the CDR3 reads TGTGCCAGTAGTTGGGGGAAAACTGAAGCTTTCTTT.